This TCR beta chain was sequenced during a study of T cells after yellow fever vaccination. A process of 5'RACE template switching, which added a universal primer site and UMIs, was used to make TCR cDNA. Via MiXCR, TCRdb re-called the 5' RACE reads, giving one row per CDR3 protein. The data contain 28,000 or so distinct CDR3 sequences, 4.4% of them singletons. This clonotype was found many times. Its antigen is currently unknown. Whole-study results and caveats: Abundant clonotypes from the bulk population could get into FACS-sorted repertoires as contaminants. A small proportion of clonotypes was detected in both the CD4 and CD8 compartments.

The ends lost 4 bases at V and 3 bases at J; junction bases unmatched: 6. CDR3 length equals 15 residues. Germline V lookup: CDR1 SQVTM, CDR2 ANQGSEA. V and J are TRBV29-1 and TRBJ2-1, with 10 bases fitting TRBD1. The source was CD8+ T cells sorted from PBMCs, collected 5 days after the yellow fever booster vaccination. The sequence derives from a man aged 30-40 years who received the YFV17D yellow fever vaccine. CDR3 loop: CSVVRWDRGYNEQFF. The DNA for the CDR3 is TGCAGCGTTGTAAGGTGGGACAGGGGCTACAATGAGCAGTTCTTC.